What follows describes a single T cell receptor (beta chain). The CDR3 runs 20 residues. In germline, CDR1 is SGHRS, CDR2 YFSETQ. The V segment lost 1 base and the J segment 5 bases; nucleotides outside the gene matches: 17. The data stem from a study of control samples from healthy donors and cancer patients. Some clones are missing from TCRdb's copy, which holds only in-frame ones; the method was immunoSEQ multiplex PCR. Among roughly 94,000 clones, roughly 84% were seen once, and the ten largest hold around 40%. The rearrangement uses TRBV5-1 and TRBJ2-2; TRBD2 matches 10 bases. Material for sequencing was PBMCs. This receptor was taken from a man in his 70s with lung cancer. The CDR3: CASSLTPRGSGGPLTGELFF. In DNA, the CDR3 is TGCGCCAGCAGCTTGACTCCCCGGGGTAGCGGGGGGCCCCTTACCGGGGAGCTGTTTTTT.